Below, 19 T cell receptor beta chains from the same sample are listed, as sequenced in a study of early T cells in non-severe SARS-CoV-2 infection. TCRdb reprocessed the 5' RACE reads via MiXCR and lists one record per CDR3 protein. The table shows fewer than 120,000 distinct CDR3 sequences, with about 12% occurring only once. Sequencing was performed on whole blood, taken at baseline. The receptor source for this set is an adult who was a healthcare worker with PCR-confirmed SARS-CoV-2 infection or an uninfected control (not recorded which).

V is TRBV20-1 and J is TRBJ2-3, with 9 nucleotides matching TRBD2. With 5 bases clipped from V and 1 base from J, the junction kept 4 bases outside the gene matches. Germline CDR1 reads DFQATT; CDR2 reads SNEGSKA (reference sequence). The CDR3 covers 14 residues. The CDR3 DNA is TGCAGTGCTCCTAGCGGGATTCGCACAGATACGCAGTATTTT. This sequence encodes CSAPSGIRTDTQYF.

This clonotype was recorded a few times. The chain uses TRBV3-1 and TRBJ1-4, with a tentative D call TRBD1 (5 bases). The CDR3 loop spans 15 amino acids. CDR1 LGHDT and CDR2 YNNKEL come from the germline V gene (reference sequence). Trimming removed 3 bases from V and 0 bases from J, with 8 bases in between. CDR3 sequence (DNA): TGTGCCAGCAGCCATGGGGGACCAACTAATGAAAAACTGTTTTTT. This sequence encodes CASSHGGPTNEKLFF.

This clonotype was recorded at least ten times. This chain connects TRBV15 to TRBJ2-3; D uncertain. The ends were cut back, 0 bases at V and 9 bases at J, with 7 bases in the middle. The CDR3 covers 12 residues. The V gene's germline CDR1 is LNHNV and CDR2 YYDKDF (reference sequence). CDR3 sequence reads: CATSRDPRTQYF. CDR3 sequence (DNA): TGTGCCACCAGCAGAGACCCTAGGACGCAGTATTTT.

This sequence joins TRBV3-1 and TRBJ2-1; the match to TRBD1 covers 8 bases. V gave up 3 bases and J gave up 6 bases; unmatched junction bases: 7. Germline V gene data show CDR1 as LGHDT and CDR2 as YNNKEL (reference sequence). This CDR3 is 15 amino acids long. CDR3 in DNA: TGTGCCAGCAGCCACCCCGGGACAGGTTCCAATGAGCAGTTCTTC. Translating it yields CASSHPGTGSNEQFF.

The chain combines TRBV28 with TRBJ2-5, with D perhaps assigned TRBD1 or TRBD2 (7 bases each). Between the trimmed V and J ends, which lost 6 bases and 3 bases, there was a span of 17 bases. The CDR3 sequence is 15 residues long. The germline gives CDR1 MDHEN, CDR2 SYDVKM. The CDR3 loop is CASSSTSRGKETQYF. CDR3 bases: TGTGCCAGCAGCTCGACTAGCAGGGGGAAAGAGACCCAGTACTTC.

The chain couples TRBV20-1 to TRBJ2-5; TRBD1 is a possible D gene (6 bases). CDR3 length: 13 residues. Germline V CDR1 and CDR2: DFQATT, SNEGSKA (reference sequence). Trimming removed 6 bases at V and 2 bases at J, with 13 bases between. CDR3: CSARDISQETQYF. The CDR3 DNA reads TGCAGTGCAAGGGACATTTCTCAAGAGACCCAGTACTTC.

The chain is built from TRBV5-5 and TRBJ2-2; possible D gene TRBD1, 6 bases. The germline V gene has CDR1 SGHKS and CDR2 YYEKEE (reference sequence). Between the trimmed V and J ends, which lost 5 bases and 0 bases, there was a span of 11 bases. The CDR3 contains 15 residues. The CDR3: CASSLGHSNTGELFF. The CDR3 region has the DNA TGTGCCAGCAGTCTGGGACACTCGAACACCGGGGAGCTGTTTTTT.

The J gene is TRBJ2-3, the V gene TRBV3-1, with D possibly called TRBD1 or TRBD2 (5 bases each). V gave up 4 bases and J gave up 3 bases, with 17 bases separating them. Germline V gene sequence: CDR1 LGHDT, CDR2 YNNKEL (reference sequence). The CDR3 runs to 16 residues. The CDR3 reads CASSPPMGPGTDTQYF. For the CDR3, the DNA is TGTGCCAGCAGCCCCCCAATGGGGCCGGGAACAGATACGCAGTATTTT.

This clonotype was detected many times. The chain is built from TRBV7-6 and TRBJ1-2; no firm D call. Germline V gene lookup returns CDR1 SGHVS and CDR2 FNYEAQ. The CDR3 is 14 residues long. V dropped 1 base and J dropped 2 bases, with 8 bases sitting between them. The CDR3 nucleotides read TGTGCCAGCAGCTTAGATGTGACAAACTATGGCTACACCTTC. Its translation: CASSLDVTNYGYTF.

CDR3 DNA sequence: TGTGCCAGCAGCCATCCGGACATGCCAGCTTTCTTT. Protein: CASSHPDMPAFF. The V call is TRBV2, the J call TRBJ1-1, with a possible D match to TRBD1 (5 bases). This CDR3 comprises 12 residues. Between the trimmed V and J ends, which lost 6 bases and 10 bases, there was a span of 15 bases. Germline V lookup: CDR1 SNHLY, CDR2 FYNNEI.

This clonotype has more than one count but fewer than ten. This chain joins TRBV15 and TRBJ2-2; no clear D. From germline, CDR1 is LNHNV and CDR2 YYDKDF (reference sequence). V was pared by 5 bases and J by 5 bases, with 9 bases between. The CDR3 contains 13 residues. CDR3 nucleotide sequence: TGTGCCACCAGCCAAGACTGGACCGGGGAGCTGTTTTTT. Translated, it gives CATSQDWTGELFF.

The chain carries TRBV6-5 and TRBJ2-7; D might be TRBD2 (7 bases). Looked up from germline, CDR1 is MNHEY and CDR2 is SVGAGI. CDR3 length: 12 amino acids. V lost 10 bases, J lost 7 bases, and 17 bases lay in between. CDR3: CATGRGAGEQYF. CDR3 in DNA: TGTGCCACTGGACGGGGGGCTGGGGAGCAGTACTTC.

There are a few counts of this clonotype. V is TRBV10-3 and J is TRBJ2-7; TRBD2 matches at 12 bases. The length of the CDR3 is 14 residues. The trim removed 8 bases at V and 4 bases at J, leaving 6 bases unmatched. Looked up from germline, CDR1 is ENHRY and CDR2 is SYGVKD. As DNA, the CDR3 is TGTGCCATCGCTAGCGGGAGGGCCAGTTACGAGCAGTACTTC. This codes for CAIASGRASYEQYF.

In its sample, this clonotype was seen a few times. The chain recombines TRBV9 with TRBJ2-2; D remains unclear. This CDR3 is built from 16 residues. Looked up from germline, CDR1 is SGDLS and CDR2 is YYNGEE. V gave up 0 bases and J gave up 1 base, with 10 bases separating them. The CDR3 here is CASSVAWHLNTGELFF. The CDR3 nucleotides read TGTGCCAGCAGCGTAGCTTGGCACTTGAACACCGGGGAGCTGTTTTTT. Supplemented by reference TRBV9 and TRBJ2-2, the full variable domain reads DSGVTQTPKHLITATGQRVTLRCSPRSGDLSVYWYQQSLDQGLQFLIQYYNGEERAKGNILERFSAQQFPDLHSELNLSSLELGDSALYFCASSVAWHLNTGELFFGEGSRLTVL.

The sample holds a few counts of this clonotype. The chain carries TRBV7-6 and TRBJ2-7, with 7 bases lining up with TRBD2. V lost 5 bases, J lost 2 bases, and 6 bases stayed unmatched. This CDR3 is 14 amino acids long. Germline V lookup: CDR1 SGHVS, CDR2 FNYEAQ. The CDR3 loop is CASSRTSVPYEQYF. The CDR3 region has the DNA TGTGCCAGCAGCAGGACTAGTGTACCCTACGAGCAGTACTTC.

This clonotype has more than one count but fewer than ten. The V call is TRBV5-1, the J call TRBJ2-5, with D possibly TRBD1 on 5 matching bases. V shed 0 bases and J shed 1 base, with 7 bases lying between them. This CDR3 has 14 amino acids. CDR1 SGHRS and CDR2 YFSETQ come from the germline V gene. CDR3 region: CASSLEQAQETQYF. In nucleotides, the CDR3 is TGCGCCAGCAGCTTGGAACAGGCCCAAGAGACCCAGTACTTC. The full variable domain, in which reference TRBV5-1 and TRBJ2-5 provide the parts outside the CDR3, is KAGVTQTPRYLIKTRGQQVTLSCSPISGHRSVSWYQQTPGQGLQFLFEYFSETQRNKGNFPGRFSGRQFSNSRSEMNVSTLELGDSALYLCASSLEQAQETQYFGPGTRLLVL.

The chain joins TRBV5-1 to TRBJ2-1; the D gene is possibly TRBD2 (6 bases). Trimming took 0 bases from V and 7 from J, leaving 8 bases between them. There are 13 residues in the CDR3. Germline V CDR1 and CDR2: SGHRS, YFSETQ. The CDR3 sequence is CASSLARGNEQFF. CDR3 bases: TGCGCCAGCAGCTTGGCCCGGGGGAATGAGCAGTTCTTC.

V is TRBV3-1 and J is TRBJ2-7, with D uncertain. The germline V gene encodes CDR1 LGHDT and CDR2 YNNKEL (reference sequence). The CDR3 length is 14 residues. Trimming shortened V by 1 base and J by 5 bases, and 12 bases separated the two germline ends. The CDR3 nucleotides are TGTGCCAGCAGCCAAGTAACGAGCAACCACGAGCAGTACTTC. Encoded protein: CASSQVTSNHEQYF.

This clonotype has only one observation. One end of the junction is discordant with germline, which a read error may explain. This chain links TRBV2 with TRBJ1-5, with TRBD1 as a possible D gene (5 bases). The CDR3 is made up of 14 amino acids. Germline V gene data show CDR1 as SNHLY and CDR2 as FYNNEI. CDR3 nucleotide sequence: TGTGCCAGCAGGAGAGGGGAGGGCAATCAGCCCCAGCGTTTT. Protein sequence: CASRRGEGNQPQRF.